The rows below give T cell receptor beta chains drawn from one sample of a study of shared clonotypes between healthy human individuals. The method was immunoSEQ multiplex PCR; TCRdb's version includes in-frame clones alone and lacks a portion of them. This table holds about 490,000 clones, approximately 80% found once. Sample: PBMCs. These receptors were taken from a woman aged 40 to 50 in good health. Some clones in this sample may be carry-over from other donors' samples. CDR3s include the opening cysteine and the closing phenylalanine or tryptophan.

v_gene,CDR3aa
TRBV9,CASSVWGNQPQHF
TRBV7-2,CASSLEGLAGYNEQFF
TRBV6-1,CASSEIPSGPYNEQFF
TRBV28,CASSFIITWADNEQFF
TRBV2,CASADTTLSTDTQYF
TRBV9,CASSPPGQGEQYF
TRBV30,CAWGTQGAGETQYF
TRBV28,CASSLEGGNEKLFF
TRBV4-2,CASSQDRLMNTEAFF
TRBV15,CATSIGTSKTQYF
TRBV7-3,CASSGHSTDTQYF
TRBV7-2,CASSLGFGVTEAFF
TRBV10-1,CASSILESSCEQYF
TRBV9,CASSPGGSGQRSDTQYF
TRBV10-2,CASSEAAYEQYF
TRBV18,CASSPVTSGRSLAKNIQYF
TRBV7-8,CASSSHRDRGPGYTF
TRBV30,CAWSVQGYGYTF
TRBV28,CASSPMTGADTQYF
TRBV7-9,CASSLVDGIQYF